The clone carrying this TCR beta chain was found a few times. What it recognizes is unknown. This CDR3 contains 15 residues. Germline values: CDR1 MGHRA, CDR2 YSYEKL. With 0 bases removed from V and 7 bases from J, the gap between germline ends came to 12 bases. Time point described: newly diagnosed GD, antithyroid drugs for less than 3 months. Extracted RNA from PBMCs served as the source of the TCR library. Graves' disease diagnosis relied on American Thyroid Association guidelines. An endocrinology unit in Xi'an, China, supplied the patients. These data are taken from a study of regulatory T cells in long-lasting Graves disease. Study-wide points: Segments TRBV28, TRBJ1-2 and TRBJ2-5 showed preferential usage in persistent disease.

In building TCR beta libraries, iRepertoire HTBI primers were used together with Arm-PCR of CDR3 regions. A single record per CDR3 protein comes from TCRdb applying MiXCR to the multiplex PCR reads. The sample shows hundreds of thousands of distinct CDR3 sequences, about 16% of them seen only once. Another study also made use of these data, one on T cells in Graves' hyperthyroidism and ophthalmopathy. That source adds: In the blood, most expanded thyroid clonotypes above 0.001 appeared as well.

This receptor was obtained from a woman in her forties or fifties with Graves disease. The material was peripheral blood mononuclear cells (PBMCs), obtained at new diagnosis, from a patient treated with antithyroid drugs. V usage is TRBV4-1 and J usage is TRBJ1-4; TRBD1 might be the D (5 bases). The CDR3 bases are TGCGCCAGCAGCCAAGATGGACACCGTATTGAAAAACTGTTTTTT. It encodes CASSQDGHRIEKLFF.